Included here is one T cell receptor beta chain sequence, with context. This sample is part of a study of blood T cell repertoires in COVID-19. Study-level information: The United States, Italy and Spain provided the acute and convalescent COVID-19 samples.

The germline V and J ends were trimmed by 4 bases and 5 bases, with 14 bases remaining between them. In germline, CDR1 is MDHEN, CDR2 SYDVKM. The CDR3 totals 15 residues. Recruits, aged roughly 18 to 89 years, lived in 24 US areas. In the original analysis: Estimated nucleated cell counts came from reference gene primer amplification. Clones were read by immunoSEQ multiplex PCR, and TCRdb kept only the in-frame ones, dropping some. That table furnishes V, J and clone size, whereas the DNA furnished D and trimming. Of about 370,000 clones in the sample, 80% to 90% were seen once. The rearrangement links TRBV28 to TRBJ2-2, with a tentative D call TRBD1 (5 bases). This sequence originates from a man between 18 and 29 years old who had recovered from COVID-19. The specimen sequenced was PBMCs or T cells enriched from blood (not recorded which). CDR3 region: CASSSIGQKTGELFF. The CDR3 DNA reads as TGTGCCAGCAGTTCGATCGGACAAAAGACCGGGGAGCTGTTTTTT.